Listed here are 18 T cell receptor beta chains from one sample, sequenced in a study of identical twins. TCRdb re-called the 5' RACE reads with MiXCR, one entry per CDR3 protein. The sample carries some 1,600,000 distinct CDR3 sequences, around a third recorded once. The sample comprised cord blood. All receptors come from a newborn girl in good health.

In this sample, this clonotype turned up once. The gene calls are TRBV4-1 and TRBJ1-2; D not certain. This CDR3 region has 15 residues. The germline V gene has CDR1 MGHRA and CDR2 YSYEKL. V lost 0 bases and J lost 1, with 9 bases in between. CDR3: CASSQDKGFNYGYTF. CDR3 coding DNA: TGCGCCAGCAGCCAAGATAAGGGTTTTAACTATGGCTACACCTTC.

The chain joins TRBV20-1 to TRBJ2-1, with unresolved D. There are 10 residues in the CDR3. With 6 bases removed from V and 5 bases from J, the gap between germline ends came to 5 bases. From germline, CDR1 is DFQATT and CDR2 SNEGSKA (reference sequence). The CDR3 nucleotides are TGCAGTGCCCAAGACAATGAGCAGTTCTTC. As protein: CSAQDNEQFF.

For this clonotype: A much larger clonotype is one base distant, so this may be a read error. The chain has TRBV29-1 and TRBJ2-1; 7 bases fit TRBD1. Germline V gene lookup returns CDR1 SQVTM and CDR2 ANQGSEA. Losses at the gene ends were 0 bases for V and 3 bases for J; bases not matched to a gene: 5. This CDR3 comprises 15 residues. In DNA form, the CDR3 reads TGCAGCGTTGAAGAGAGAGGGGGCCGCTACAATGAGCAGTTCTTC. This sequence encodes CSVEERGGRYNEQFF.

The V gene is TRBV14, the J gene TRBJ2-4, with TRBD1 matching 7 bases. The J call is doubtful: the DNA matches TRBJ2-7 better. The V gene's germline CDR1 is SGHDN and CDR2 FVKESK. The CDR3 spans 16 residues. The CDR3 sequence is CASSQYVRGRGHEQYF. CDR3 DNA: TGTGCCAGCAGCCAATATGTAAGGGGGCGAGGCCACGAGCAGTACTTC.

This clonotype was detected a few times. The CDR3, as DNA: TGCAGCGTTGTCGCCCACCGGCAGAACACTGAAGCTTTCTTT. This encodes CSVVAHRQNTEAFF. The chain uses TRBV29-1 and TRBJ1-1; D is unresolved. CDR1 and CDR2 (germline): SQVTM, ANQGSEA. The V and J ends lost 4 bases and 1 base respectively, with 13 bases between them. The CDR3 covers 14 residues.

The gene calls are TRBV6-1 and TRBJ1-4; D call uncertain. Per the germline V gene, CDR1 is MNHNS and CDR2 is SASEGT. The CDR3 is 15 residues long. The ends were cut back, 6 bases at V and 8 bases at J, with 19 bases in the middle. The CDR3: CASSPRRGGGEKLFF. In nucleotides, the CDR3 is TGTGCCAGCAGCCCCAGGCGGGGAGGTGGAGAAAAACTGTTTTTT.

The chain couples TRBV7-9 to TRBJ2-1; no firm D call. The germline V gene has CDR1 SEHNR and CDR2 FQNEAQ (reference sequence). V gave up 3 bases and J gave up 12 bases, with 9 bases separating them. The CDR3 length is 11 residues. CDR3 sequence reads: CASSFRMGQFF. For the CDR3, the DNA is TGTGCCAGCAGCTTTAGAATGGGGCAGTTCTTC. The full variable domain, completed using reference TRBV7-9 and TRBJ2-1, is DTGVSQNPRHKITKRGQNVTFRCDPISEHNRLYWYRQTLGQGPEFLTYFQNEAQLEKSRLLSDRFSAERPKGSFSTLEIQRTEQGDSAMYLCASSFRMGQFFGPGTRLTVL.

The chain joins TRBV12-5 to TRBJ2-1; D may correspond to TRBD1 or TRBD2 (5 bases each). This CDR3 region has 17 residues. Trimming removed 0 bases from V and 6 bases from J, with 18 bases in between. In germline, CDR1 is LGHNT, CDR2 FRNRAP. The CDR3 bases are TGTGCTAGTGGTTTGGTACTGGGTGGGGCTAGCCCCAATGAGCAGTTCTTC. The encoded protein is CASGLVLGGASPNEQFF. The variable domain in full, with the rest retrieved from reference TRBV12-5 and TRBJ2-1, is DARVTQTPRHKVTEMGQEVTMRCQPILGHNTVFWYRQTMMQGLELLAYFRNRAPLDDSGMPKDRFSAEMPDATLATLKIQPSEPRDSAVYFCASGLVLGGASPNEQFFGPGTRLTVL.

The table lists this clonotype with a few counts. The V gene is TRBV2, the J gene TRBJ2-7, with D hard to call. Germline CDR1 is SNHLY and CDR2 is FYNNEI. The ends were cut back, 6 bases at V and 1 base at J, with 7 bases in the middle. The CDR3 totals 12 residues. CDR3 nucleotide sequence: TGTGCCAGCAGGCGCCCGTCCTACGAGCAGTACTTC. Protein product: CASRRPSYEQYF.

The chain couples TRBV9 to TRBJ1-1; D not resolved. The CDR3 extends over 15 amino acids. Germline lookup yields CDR1 SGDLS and CDR2 YYNGEE. Trimming stripped 4 bases from V and 0 bases from J, with 13 bases between. The CDR3 region has the DNA TGTGCCAGCAGCCCACAGAACAGATTGAACACTGAAGCTTTCTTT. It yields the protein CASSPQNRLNTEAFF.

The genes are TRBV20-1 and TRBJ2-7; TRBD1 aligns across 7 bases. Germline V gene lookup returns CDR1 DFQATT and CDR2 SNEGSKA (reference sequence). The CDR3 consists of 14 residues. Trimming removed 6 bases from V and 2 bases from J; junction bases left unmatched: 10. The DNA of the CDR3 is TGCAGTGCCCACAGAACAGGGGTCCCCTACGAGCAGTACTTC. As protein: CSAHRTGVPYEQYF.

The J gene is TRBJ2-1, the V gene TRBV5-1; D not resolved. CDR1 SGHRS and CDR2 YFSETQ come from the germline V gene. CDR3 length equals 17 residues. Trimming shortened V by 4 bases and J by 1 base, and 18 bases separated the two germline ends. CDR3 loop: CASSQDGIITSYNEQFF. As DNA, the CDR3 is TGCGCCAGCAGCCAGGACGGAATAATTACTTCCTACAATGAGCAGTTCTTC.

This clonotype appeared a few times. The CDR3 nucleotides read TGCGCCAGCAGCCTCACCGGGACAGGAAAAGCCGAGCAGTACTTC. Translated, it gives CASSLTGTGKAEQYF. J is TRBJ2-7 and V is TRBV4-1; 8 positions match TRBD1. Unmatched junction bases numbered 11, after V lost 4 bases and J lost 6 bases. Germline V lookup: CDR1 MGHRA, CDR2 YSYEKL. CDR3 length: 15 amino acids.

V usage is TRBV6-6 and J usage is TRBJ2-7; D remains unclear. Trimming took 6 bases from V and 1 from J, leaving 10 bases between them. CDR1 MNHNY and CDR2 SVGAGI come from the germline V gene (reference sequence). The CDR3 length is 13 residues. CDR3 in DNA: TGTGCCAGCAGACCACCACGATCCTACGAGCAGTACTTC. Amino acids: CASRPPRSYEQYF.

This chain links TRBV7-9 with TRBJ2-3; TRBD2 aligns across 9 bases. V dropped 0 bases and J dropped 5; count of bases not matched to a gene: 9. CDR1 is SEHNR and CDR2 is FQNEAQ in the germline V gene (reference sequence). This CDR3 comprises 17 residues. The CDR3 nucleotides are TGTGCCAGCAGCTTAGCAGTCACAGCGGGAGGCCAAGATACGCAGTATTTT. Translating gives CASSLAVTAGGQDTQYF.

The V and J genes are TRBV4-1 and TRBJ2-3; D might be TRBD2 (5 bases). CDR1 MGHRA and CDR2 YSYEKL come from the germline V gene. Trimming pared 0 bases from V and 2 bases from J, leaving 12 bases between. The CDR3 is 16 amino acids. CDR3: CASSQDGESFTDTQYF. CDR3 nucleotides: TGCGCCAGCAGCCAAGACGGGGAGTCTTTCACAGATACGCAGTATTTT.

J is TRBJ2-7 and V is TRBV29-1, with D perhaps TRBD2 (7 bases). The CDR3 loop spans 14 amino acids. Germline V gene sequence: CDR1 SQVTM, CDR2 ANQGSEA. V was pared by 7 bases and J by 4 bases, with 20 bases between. The CDR3 bases are TGCAGCGCTGGGGGCGGGGGACAATCATACGAGCAGTACTTC. Translation: CSAGGGGQSYEQYF.

This clonotype appeared many times. The chain links TRBV4-2 to TRBJ2-4; TRBD2 matches at 9 bases. V was pared by 1 base and J by 9 bases, with 7 bases of the junction left unmatched. The CDR3 loop spans 15 amino acids. Per germline, CDR1 LGHNA and CDR2 YNFKEQ. The chain's CDR3 is CASSQGASGNLIQYF. CDR3 DNA sequence: TGTGCCAGCAGCCAAGGCGCTAGCGGGAATCTCATTCAGTACTTC.